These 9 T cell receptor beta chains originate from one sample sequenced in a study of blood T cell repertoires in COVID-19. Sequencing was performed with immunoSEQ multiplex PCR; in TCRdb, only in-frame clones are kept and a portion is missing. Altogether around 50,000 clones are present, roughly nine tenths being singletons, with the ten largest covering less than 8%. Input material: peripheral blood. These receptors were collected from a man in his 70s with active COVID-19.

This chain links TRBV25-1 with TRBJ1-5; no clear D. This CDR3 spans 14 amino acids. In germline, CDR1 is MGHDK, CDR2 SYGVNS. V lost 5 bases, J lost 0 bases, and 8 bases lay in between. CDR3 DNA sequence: TGTGCCAGCAGTCCAGATAATAGCAATCAGCCCCAGCATTTT. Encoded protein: CASSPDNSNQPQHF.

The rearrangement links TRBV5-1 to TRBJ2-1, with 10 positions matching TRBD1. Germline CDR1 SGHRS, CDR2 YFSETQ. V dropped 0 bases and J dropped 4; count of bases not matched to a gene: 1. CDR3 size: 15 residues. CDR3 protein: CASSLGDRGYNEQFF. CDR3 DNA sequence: TGCGCCAGCAGCTTGGGGGACAGGGGTTACAATGAGCAGTTCTTC.

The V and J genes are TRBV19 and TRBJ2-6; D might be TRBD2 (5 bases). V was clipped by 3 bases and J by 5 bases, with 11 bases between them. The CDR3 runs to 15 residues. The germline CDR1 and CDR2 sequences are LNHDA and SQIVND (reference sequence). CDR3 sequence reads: CASSIWESRANVLTF. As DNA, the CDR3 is TGTGCCAGTAGTATTTGGGAGTCTCGGGCCAACGTCCTGACTTTC.

CDR3 in amino acids: CASSQPGGYYGYTF. The CDR3 DNA follows: TGTGCCAGCAGCCAACCAGGGGGCTACTATGGCTACACCTTC. V is TRBV3-1 (or the pseudogene TRBV3-2) and J is TRBJ1-2; TRBD1 agrees at 8 bases. In germline, CDR1 is LGHDT, CDR2 YNNKEL (reference sequence). V was clipped by 2 bases and J by 3 bases; unmatched bases: 2. The CDR3 contains 14 residues.

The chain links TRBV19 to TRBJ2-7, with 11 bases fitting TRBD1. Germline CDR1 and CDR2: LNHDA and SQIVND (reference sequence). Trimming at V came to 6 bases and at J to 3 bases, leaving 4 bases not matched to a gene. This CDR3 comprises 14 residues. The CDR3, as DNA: TGTGCCAGTAGCCGGGGACAGGGGGGCTACGAGCAGTACTTC. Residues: CASSRGQGGYEQYF. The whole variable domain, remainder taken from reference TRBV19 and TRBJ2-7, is DGGITQSPKYLFRKEGQNVTLSCEQNLNHDAMYWYRQDPGQGLRLIYYSQIVNDFQKGDIAEGYSVSREKKESFPLTVTSAQKNPTAFYLCASSRGQGGYEQYFGPGTRLTVT.

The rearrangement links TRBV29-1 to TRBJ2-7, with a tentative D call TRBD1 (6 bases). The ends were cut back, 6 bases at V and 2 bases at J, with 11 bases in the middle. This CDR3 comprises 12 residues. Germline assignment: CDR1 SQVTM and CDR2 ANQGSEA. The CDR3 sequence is CSVRGQPYEQYF. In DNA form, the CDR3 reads TGCAGCGTGAGAGGACAGCCCTACGAGCAGTACTTC.

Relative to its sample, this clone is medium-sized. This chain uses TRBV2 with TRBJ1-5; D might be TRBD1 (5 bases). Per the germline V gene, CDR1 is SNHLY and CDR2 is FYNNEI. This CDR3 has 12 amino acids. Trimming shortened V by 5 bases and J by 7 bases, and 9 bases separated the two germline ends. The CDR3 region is CASSSQGQPQHF. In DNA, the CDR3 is TGTGCCAGCAGTTCCCAGGGACAGCCCCAGCATTTT.

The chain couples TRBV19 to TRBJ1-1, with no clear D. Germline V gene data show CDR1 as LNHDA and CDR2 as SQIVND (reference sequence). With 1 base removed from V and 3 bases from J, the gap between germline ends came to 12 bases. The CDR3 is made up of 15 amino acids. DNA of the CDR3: TGTGCCAGTAGTATAGGGACCGGGAGCCACACTGAAGCTTTCTTT. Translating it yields CASSIGTGSHTEAFF.

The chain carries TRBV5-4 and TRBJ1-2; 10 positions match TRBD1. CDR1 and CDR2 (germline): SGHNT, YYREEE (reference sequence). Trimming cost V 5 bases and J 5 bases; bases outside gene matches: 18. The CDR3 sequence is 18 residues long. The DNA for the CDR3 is TGTGCCAGCAGTCAATCTGGACAGGGGGTGATCATTGGGTATGGCTACACCTTC. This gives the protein CASSQSGQGVIIGYGYTF. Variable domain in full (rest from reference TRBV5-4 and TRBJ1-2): ETGVTQSPTHLIKTRGQQVTLRCSSQSGHNTVSWYQQALGQGPQFIFQYYREEENGRGNFPPRFSGLQFPNYSSELNVNALELDDSALYLCASSQSGQGVIIGYGYTFGSGTRLTVV.